The clone carrying this T cell receptor beta chain turned up a few times. A far larger clone is off by one base, so a read error is likely. The CDR3 runs to 14 residues. V was trimmed by 5 bases and J by 6 bases, leaving 14 bases between them. The germline V gene has CDR1 SEHNR and CDR2 FQNEAQ (reference sequence). Libraries of TCR beta came from iRepertoire HTBI primers plus Arm-PCR of CDR3 regions. Using its own MiXCR run on the multiplex PCR reads, TCRdb lists one record per CDR3 protein. The table includes over 400,000 distinct CDR3 sequences, 12% to 15% detected once. Indicated time point: newly diagnosed GD, antithyroid drugs for less than 3 months. Scientists built the TCR library using RNA that was extracted from PBMCs. This record comes from a study of regulatory T cells in long-lasting Graves disease. A further study also used this sample, focusing on T cells in Graves' hyperthyroidism and ophthalmopathy. That investigation notes: Researchers found most expanded thyroid clonotypes above 0.001 in blood as well.

The rearrangement joins TRBV7-9 to TRBJ2-1; the D gene is possibly TRBD2 (6 bases). The origin of this receptor is a woman aged 50 to 65 with Graves disease. The specimen was peripheral blood mononuclear cells (PBMCs), collected at new diagnosis, from a patient treated with antithyroid drugs. The CDR3 is CASSPGDWCNEQFF. The CDR3 nucleotides are TGTGCCAGCAGCCCGGGGGACTGGTGCAATGAGCAGTTCTTC. Filled out from reference TRBV7-9 and TRBJ2-1, the complete variable domain reads DTGVSQNPRHKITKRGQNVTFRCDPISEHNRLYWYRQTLGQGPEFLTYFQNEAQLEKSRLLSDRFSAERPKGSFSTLEIQRTEQGDSAMYLCASSPGDWCNEQFFGPGTRLTVL.